The 21 T cell receptor beta chains given below trace back to one sample, sequenced in a study of cytomegalovirus exposure and HLA in healthy donors. Here immunoSEQ multiplex PCR was the method, and the copy in TCRdb shows in-frame clones only, minus some. The data contain about 160,000 clones, 85% to 90% of them singletons. Source material: PBMCs. These TCRs come from a woman between 25 and 40 years old in good health and CMV-seronegative.

This sequence joins TRBV14 and TRBJ2-7, with D perhaps given as TRBD1 or TRBD2 (5 bases each). The CDR3 spans 13 residues. Germline loops: CDR1 SGHDN, CDR2 FVKESK. With 8 bases removed from V and 3 bases from J, the gap between germline ends came to 14 bases. CDR3: CASSRGPFYEQYF. In DNA form, the CDR3 reads TGTGCCAGCTCTCGGGGACCCTTCTACGAGCAGTACTTC. The full variable domain, in which reference TRBV14 and TRBJ2-7 provide the parts outside the CDR3, is EAGVTQFPSHSVIEKGQTVTLRCDPISGHDNLYWYRRVMGKEIKFLLHFVKESKQDESGMPNNRFLAERTGGTYSTLKVQPAELEDSGVYFCASSRGPFYEQYFGPGTRLTVT.

The chain couples TRBV5-1 to TRBJ1-4; TRBD1 might be the D (5 bases). V dropped 3 bases and J dropped 0 bases, with 9 bases sitting between them. Per germline, CDR1 SGHRS and CDR2 YFSETQ. CDR3 size: 15 residues. The DNA of the CDR3 is TGCGCCAGCAGCTCGGGACGGACAACTAATGAAAAACTGTTTTTT. Protein product: CASSSGRTTNEKLFF.

The sample holds a few counts of this clone. The chain links TRBV29-1 to TRBJ1-1, with 7 nucleotides matching TRBD1. Germline CDR1 reads SQVTM; CDR2 reads ANQGSEA. J lost 4 bases, V lost 7 bases, and 6 bases had no gene match. The CDR3 is made up of 12 amino acids. The CDR3 nucleotides are TGCAGCGGCGGCAGGGGGTCCACTGAAGCTTTCTTT. This encodes CSGGRGSTEAFF.

This chain links TRBV20-1 with TRBJ2-1, with D perhaps matching TRBD1 or TRBD2 (6 bases each). CDR3 length: 11 amino acids. V dropped 5 bases and J dropped 12 bases, with 14 bases sitting between them. CDR1 and CDR2 from the germline V gene are DFQATT and SNEGSKA (reference sequence). This CDR3 is CSAEGGLGQFF. The DNA for the CDR3 is TGCAGTGCTGAGGGGGGTCTAGGGCAGTTCTTC.

This chain joins TRBV5-1 and TRBJ1-2; 9 bases line up with TRBD1. The CDR3 has 15 amino acids. Looked up from germline, CDR1 is SGHRS and CDR2 is YFSETQ. V lost 4 bases to trimming and J lost 4 bases; unmatched junction nucleotides: 8. The CDR3 is CASSIGQGRGYGYTF. The CDR3 bases are TGCGCCAGCAGCATTGGACAGGGGCGGGGCTATGGCTACACCTTC.

The chain uses TRBV20-1 and TRBJ2-1; D is ambiguous. Germline values: CDR1 DFQATT, CDR2 SNEGSKA (reference sequence). Trimming cost V 3 bases and J 7 bases, with 7 bases left between them. CDR3 length: 11 residues. The CDR3 nucleotides are TGCAGTGCTAGTAGGCGGAATGAGCAGTTCTTC. Translating gives CSASRRNEQFF.

The chain couples TRBV19 to TRBJ2-1, with 11 positions matching TRBD2. The germline V gene encodes CDR1 LNHDA and CDR2 SQIVND (reference sequence). The CDR3 covers 14 residues. V was pared by 4 bases and J by 9 bases, with 5 bases of the junction left unmatched. Here the CDR3 reads CASSRASGRSEQFF. In DNA form, the CDR3 reads TGTGCCAGTAGTAGGGCTAGCGGGAGGTCTGAGCAGTTCTTC.

The chain uses TRBV21-1 and TRBJ1-2. TRBV21-1 is noted as a pseudogene. The CDR3 extends over 19 amino acids. The CDR3 protein is CASSPETASRGSRNYGYTF. In nucleotides, the CDR3 is TGTGCCAGCAGTCCTGAGACCGCGTCGCGGGGCTCCCGTAACTATGGCTACACCTTC.

The gene calls are TRBV4-2 and TRBJ2-7; TRBD1 agrees at 11 bases. Germline-derived CDR1 and CDR2 are LGHNA and YNFKEQ. This CDR3 spans 18 amino acids. With 3 bases clipped from V and 0 bases from J, the junction kept 10 bases outside the gene matches. Written as DNA, the CDR3 is TGTGCCAGCAGCCACAAGCGGGGACAGGGGGGGACCTCCTACGAGCAGTACTTC. Protein product: CASSHKRGQGGTSYEQYF.

The chain has TRBV5-6 and TRBJ1-2; 7 bases are a match to TRBD1. The CDR3 has 15 residues. Germline CDR1 reads SGHDT; CDR2 reads YYEEEE. V dropped 0 bases and J dropped 7; count of bases not matched to a gene: 9. The CDR3 region has the DNA TGTGCCAGCAGCTTGGACGCAGGGGGTTCGGTTGGCTACACCTTC. It codes for CASSLDAGGSVGYTF.

The V call is TRBV19, the J call TRBJ2-2, with 7 bases that match TRBD2. The CDR3 totals 14 residues. V dropped 8 bases and J dropped 0; count of bases not matched to a gene: 3. Germline V lookup: CDR1 LNHDA, CDR2 SQIVND (reference sequence). CDR3 protein: CASGRGTNTGELFF. The CDR3 coding sequence is TGTGCCAGTGGGCGGGGGACGAACACCGGGGAGCTGTTTTTT.

The chain carries TRBV5-1 and TRBJ2-5; 10 bases fit TRBD1. With V trimmed by 0 bases and J by 1 base, 3 bases remained unmatched. The length of the CDR3 is 16 residues. Looked up from germline, CDR1 is SGHRS and CDR2 is YFSETQ. The CDR3 loop is CASSLAGQGVQETQYF. The CDR3 bases are TGCGCCAGCAGCTTGGCCGGACAGGGGGTCCAAGAGACCCAGTACTTC.

V gene TRBV5-1 combines with J gene TRBJ2-7, with 9 nucleotides matching TRBD2. The CDR3 sequence is 16 residues long. Losses at the gene ends were 1 base for V and 6 bases for J; bases not matched to a gene: 11. Germline V gene data show CDR1 as SGHRS and CDR2 as YFSETQ. Here the CDR3 DNA reads TGCGCCAGCAGCTTGTCGGCTAGCGGGAATCTTTTCGAGCAGTACTTC. Amino acid sequence: CASSLSASGNLFEQYF.

The rearrangement links TRBV10-3 to TRBJ1-5; a weak D match, TRBD1 (6 bases). Deletions cut 2 bases from V and 11 bases from J, with 28 bases between. This CDR3 contains 18 residues. Germline V lookup: CDR1 ENHRY, CDR2 SYGVKD. CDR3 residues: CAISEVGGRELDGEAQHF. In nucleotides, the CDR3 is TGTGCCATCAGTGAGGTAGGGGGGCGCGAGTTAGATGGAGAGGCCCAGCATTTT.

The rearrangement links TRBV9 to TRBJ2-3; D possibly corresponds to TRBD2 (5 bases). Germline-derived CDR1 and CDR2 are SGDLS and YYNGEE. The germline V and J ends were trimmed by 0 bases and 3 bases, with 11 bases remaining between them. This CDR3 has 15 amino acids. The CDR3 reads CASSVDPGMTDTQYF. For the CDR3, the DNA is TGTGCCAGCAGCGTAGATCCGGGAATGACAGATACGCAGTATTTT.

The chain uses TRBV7-9 and TRBJ1-2, with D unresolved. This CDR3 comprises 13 residues. Trimming pared 3 bases from V and 7 bases from J, leaving 12 bases between. Germline V CDR1 and CDR2: SEHNR, FQNEAQ (reference sequence). CDR3 DNA: TGTGCCAGCAGCTTTAACACCCTTGTTGGCTACACCTTC. Amino acid sequence: CASSFNTLVGYTF.

This clone was counted a few times. This chain uses TRBV5-1 with TRBJ2-2, with D unresolved. Germline lookup yields CDR1 SGHRS and CDR2 YFSETQ. The V gene lost 5 bases and the J gene lost 3 bases, with 11 bases spanning the gap. CDR3 size: 14 residues. CDR3 coding DNA: TGCGCCAGCAGGCTTTGGCAAGACACCGGGGAGCTGTTTTTT. It is translated as CASRLWQDTGELFF. The full variable domain, rest sourced from reference TRBV5-1 and TRBJ2-2, is KAGVTQTPRYLIKTRGQQVTLSCSPISGHRSVSWYQQTPGQGLQFLFEYFSETQRNKGNFPGRFSGRQFSNSRSEMNVSTLELGDSALYLCASRLWQDTGELFFGEGSRLTVL.

V and J are TRBV7-2 and TRBJ1-5, with D unclear. Germline assignment: CDR1 SGHTA and CDR2 FQGNSA. The V end lost 5 bases, the J end lost 1 base, and 15 bases lay between the germline ends. This CDR3 comprises 16 residues. CDR3 protein: CASSPTGGLSNQPQHF. For the CDR3, the DNA is TGTGCCAGCAGCCCAACGGGAGGTTTAAGCAATCAGCCCCAGCATTTT. Filled out from reference TRBV7-2 and TRBJ1-5, the complete variable domain reads GAGVSQSPSNKVTEKGKDVELRCDPISGHTALYWYRQSLGQGLEFLIYFQGNSAPDKSGLPSDRFSAERTGGSVSTLTIQRTQQEDSAVYLCASSPTGGLSNQPQHFGDGTRLSIL.

The chain uses TRBV7-2 and TRBJ1-6; D remains unclear. Germline values: CDR1 SGHTA, CDR2 FQGNSA. Trimming cost V 0 bases and J 3 bases, with 15 bases left between them. CDR3 length: 18 residues. The CDR3 DNA reads TGTGCCAGCAGCTTAGCCCCCCGGGGAGCGATCTATAATTCACCCCTCCACTTT. It yields the protein CASSLAPRGAIYNSPLHF.

The rearrangement uses TRBV6-6 and TRBJ1-1; maybe TRBD1 (5 bases). Germline CDR1 is MNHNY and CDR2 is SVGAGI (reference sequence). The CDR3 length is 14 residues. Trimming stripped 0 bases from V and 4 bases from J, with 9 bases between. CDR3 sequence reads: CASSYSLGGTEAFF. CDR3 DNA sequence: TGTGCCAGCAGTTACTCGTTGGGGGGCACTGAAGCTTTCTTT.

The chain has TRBV5-4 and TRBJ2-7, with TRBD2 matching 13 bases. The CDR3 spans 15 residues. The germline CDR1 and CDR2 sequences are SGHNT and YYREEE (reference sequence). With V trimmed by 4 bases and J by 4 bases, 5 bases remained unmatched. The CDR3 here is CASSQGLAGEYEQYF. CDR3 DNA sequence: TGTGCCAGCAGCCAAGGACTAGCGGGAGAATACGAGCAGTACTTC.